The rows below give T cell receptor beta chains drawn from one sample of a study of blood T cells in healthy people across ages. TCRdb re-analysed the 5' RACE reads in MiXCR, keeping a single row per CDR3 protein. This table holds some 800,000 distinct CDR3 sequences, around a quarter found once. This sample was also put to use in a study of T cells of mothers and their children.

The sample comprised blood. The receptors stem from a boy younger than 18 in good health. CDR3s include the opening cysteine and the closing phenylalanine or tryptophan. The D gene is left open where the match is weak. Clone size, where shown, is once, few, many, or a class for clones that have expanded.

CASSIAHEETQYF,TGTGCCAGTAGTATCGCCCATGAAGAGACCCAGTACTTC,TRBV19,-,TRBJ2-5,-
CASSSGGVIRSEQYF,TGTGCCAGCAGTTCGGGGGGGGTGATTCGATCAGAGCAGTACTTC,TRBV12-3/TRBV12-4,-,TRBJ2-7,TRBD2
CSVVGLAGIIAETQYF,TGCAGCGTTGTAGGCCTAGCTGGTATTATCGCAGAGACCCAGTACTTC,TRBV29-1,few,TRBJ2-5,-
CASSLGRANEQFF,TGTGCCAGCAGTTTAGGCAGGGCGAATGAGCAGTTCTTC,TRBV12-3/TRBV12-4,-,TRBJ2-1,-
CSARDPGQGREQYF,TGCAGTGCTAGAGACCCCGGACAGGGCCGCGAGCAGTACTTC,TRBV20-1,few,TRBJ2-7,TRBD1
CASSGGGYTGSETQYF,TGTGCCAGCAGTGGCGGGGGCTACACAGGATCGGAGACCCAGTACTTC,TRBV2,many,TRBJ2-5,-
CASSQGGRDRAYNEQFF,TGCGCCAGCAGCCAAGGGGGAAGGGACAGAGCCTACAATGAGCAGTTCTTC,TRBV4-3,-,TRBJ2-1,TRBD1
CASSQGLDYEQYF,TGCGCCAGCAGCCAAGGACTAGACTACGAGCAGTACTTC,TRBV4-3,many,TRBJ2-7,-
CASSAAAYGYTF,TGTGCCAGCAGTGCGGCAGCATATGGTTACACCTTC,TRBV25-1,-,TRBJ1-2,-
CASSATGSPEQYF,TGTGCCAGCAGCGCGACAGGGTCTCCAGAGCAGTACTTC,TRBV9,-,TRBJ2-5,TRBD1
CASSLVLQVNTEPFF,TGTGCCAGCAGCTTAGTTCTACAGGTTAACACTGAACCTTTCTTT,TRBV11-2,-,TRBJ1-1,-
CAISSLAGQQETQYF,TGTGCCATCAGCTCACTAGCGGGGCAACAAGAGACCCAGTACTTC,TRBV10-3,few,TRBJ2-5,TRBD2
CASSEYPGVDFEAFF,TGTGCCAGCAGTGAATACCCCGGAGTAGATTTTGAAGCTTTCTTT,TRBV6-1,few,TRBJ1-1,-
CATNEPYLAKNIQYF,TGTGCCACCAACGAACCGTACTTAGCCAAAAACATTCAGTACTTC,TRBV6-2/TRBV6-3,-,TRBJ2-4,-
CSWTGDYEQYF,TGCAGTTGGACAGGGGACTACGAGCAGTACTTC,TRBV20-1,-,TRBJ2-7,TRBD1
CDSRPENYEQYF,TGTGACTCACGACCGGAGAATTACGAGCAGTACTTC,TRBV7-6,-,TRBJ2-7,-
CASSGSGANVLTF,TGTGCCAGCAGTGGCTCTGGGGCCAACGTCCTGACTTTC,TRBV2,-,TRBJ2-6,-
CSARDGGGIHYNEQFF,TGCAGTGCTAGAGATGGGGGCGGGATACATTACAATGAGCAGTTCTTC,TRBV20-1,-,TRBJ2-1,-
CASRPTGAYNEQFF,TGTGCCAGCAGGCCGACAGGGGCCTACAATGAGCAGTTCTTC,TRBV27,-,TRBJ2-1,TRBD1
CASSLGLAGSRTDTQYF,TGTGCCAGCAGCTTGGGGCTAGCGGGTTCCCGCACAGATACGCAGTATTTT,TRBV11-2,-,TRBJ2-3,TRBD2
CASSSPDRSSYEQYF,TGCGCCAGCAGCTCTCCGGACAGGAGCTCCTACGAGCAGTACTTC,TRBV5-1,-,TRBJ2-7,TRBD1
CASSFDERGEGETQYF,TGCGCCAGCAGCTTTGATGAGCGGGGGGAAGGGGAGACCCAGTACTTC,TRBV5-1,-,TRBJ2-5,TRBD2
CASSSPDKEKLEQYF,TGTGCCAGCAGCTCCCCGGACAAGGAGAAACTCGAGCAGTACTTC,TRBV7-9,-,TRBJ2-7,-
CASSQEGASNYGYTF,TGTGCCAGCAGCCAAGAGGGGGCGTCTAACTATGGCTACACCTTC,TRBV3-1,-,TRBJ1-2,-
CASSLDANEQYF,TGTGCCAGCAGCTTAGATGCGAACGAGCAGTACTTC,TRBV7-6,-,TRBJ2-7,-
CASSRTTPDRGSVYTF,TGTGCCAGCAGCCGAACAACTCCGGACAGGGGATCTGTCTACACCTTC,TRBV6-2/TRBV6-3,few,TRBJ1-2,TRBD1
CSARSDQVTPEQYF,TGCAGTGCTAGGAGTGACCAGGTTACGCCCGAGCAGTACTTC,TRBV20-1,-,TRBJ2-7,-
CASTQWGAENTEAFF,TGTGCCAGCACTCAGTGGGGGGCGGAGAACACTGAAGCTTTCTTT,TRBV12-3/TRBV12-4,few,TRBJ1-1,-